These 6 T cell receptor beta chains came from one sample sequenced in a study of T cell changes during pregnancy in multiple sclerosis. Assay used: immunoSEQ multiplex PCR; TCRdb lists only in-frame clones, some missing. In the table there are approximately 65,000 clones, around 96% of which are singletons. The source material was CD8+ T cells from peripheral blood mononuclear cells, sampled after pregnancy. All receptors come from a female donor with multiple sclerosis, enrolled in a pregnancy study.

This chain joins TRBV6-6 and TRBJ2-7; D may be TRBD1 (5 bases). This CDR3 spans 15 amino acids. Germline V gene sequence: CDR1 MNHNY, CDR2 SVGAGI (reference sequence). Between the trimmed V and J ends, which lost 2 bases and 0 bases, there was a span of 11 bases. CDR3 in amino acids: CASSYHETASYEQYF. The DNA for the CDR3 is TGTGCCAGCAGTTACCACGAGACAGCCTCCTACGAGCAGTACTTC.

The rearrangement uses TRBV1 and TRBJ2-1; TRBD2, as called in the table, went unchecked against the DNA. TRBV1 is flagged as a pseudogene. This CDR3 contains 19 residues. CDR3 DNA sequence: TGCACCAGCAGCCTACAAGAACCAGAGGATGGAGGGCCCTACAATGAGCAGTTCTTC. It codes for CTSSLQEPEDGGPYNEQFF.

Written as DNA, the CDR3 is TGTGCCAGCAGTCCAAGGGACAGCCCCTATGGCTACACCTTC. It codes for CASSPRDSPYGYTF. The J gene is TRBJ1-2, the V gene TRBV27, with TRBD1 matching over 7 bases. The J segment lost 4 bases and the V segment lost 5 bases, leaving 7 bases of the junction unmatched. The germline CDR1 and CDR2 sequences are MNHEY and SMNVEV (reference sequence). This CDR3 is built from 14 residues.

The chain uses TRBV10-2 and TRBJ2-7, with 9 bases aligning to TRBD2. V trimming: 6 bases; J trimming: 1 base; junction bases outside the gene matches: 4. Germline loops: CDR1 WSHSY, CDR2 SAAADI. CDR3 size: 14 residues. CDR3 protein: CASRELAGSYEQYF. The CDR3, as DNA: TGCGCCAGCAGGGAGCTAGCGGGGTCCTACGAGCAGTACTTC.

This clone came up once. The gene calls are TRBV28 and TRBJ2-7, with D tentatively TRBD2 (5 bases). The CDR3 length is 14 residues. Trimming removed 1 base at V and 3 bases at J, with 10 bases between. Germline values: CDR1 MDHEN, CDR2 SYDVKM. The CDR3 nucleotides read TGTGCCAGCAGTTTATATGGAGGCTACTACGAGCAGTACTTC. Amino acids: CASSLYGGYYEQYF.

CDR3 residues: CASSFGTAYEQYF. CDR3 in DNA: TGTGCCAGCAGTTTCGGGACAGCCTACGAGCAGTACTTC. The V and J genes are TRBV27 and TRBJ2-7; the match to TRBD1 covers 7 bases. Germline V gene lookup returns CDR1 MNHEY and CDR2 SMNVEV (reference sequence). The CDR3 extends over 13 amino acids. J was trimmed by 2 bases and V by 3 bases; bases with no gene match: 1.